This T cell receptor (beta chain) was captured in a study of blood T cells in healthy people across ages. Primed by a sample-barcoded 5' primer and a J-beta primer mix, a second PCR proceeded for 7 to 11 cycles. At least 2.5 million CDR3-containing paired-end reads were obtained per sample. TCRdb processed the 5' RACE reads anew with MiXCR; each CDR3 protein has one entry. The table shows 1 million or so distinct CDR3 sequences, with about 25% occurring only once. Points from the study as a whole: The lack of PBMC sorting stopped any conclusive naive versus antigen-experienced comparison.

With respect to this clonotype: Its antigen is not identified.

The germline gives CDR1 MNHEY, CDR2 SMNVEV (reference sequence). The length of the CDR3 is 13 residues. V was clipped by 3 bases and J by 2 bases, with 7 bases between them. The sample also formed part of further work on T cells of mothers and their children.

The sample taken for sequencing was blood. V is TRBV27 and J is TRBJ1-2; unclear D gene. The receptor was isolated from a girl aged 2 to 9 in good health. CDR3 coding DNA: TGTGCCAGCAGTTTTCAGGAGAACTATGGCTACACCTTC. This codes for CASSFQENYGYTF.